This TCR beta chain was sequenced in a study of cytomegalovirus exposure and HLA in healthy donors. Study-level results: There were 150 to 200 TCR beta chains listed as cytomegalovirus-associated. Later on, an analysis tied approximately 17,000 TCR beta sequences to HLA alleles at 0.05 false discovery rate.

Germline values: CDR1 SGHTA, CDR2 FQGNSA. The V segment lost 7 bases and the J segment 1 base; nucleotides outside the gene matches: 4. This CDR3 spans 14 amino acids. The PCR contained 60 Vbeta and 13 Jbeta primers. The protocol was immunoSEQ multiplex PCR, while the TCRdb copy is restricted to in-frame clones and leaves out a portion. The data show about 160,000 clones, with roughly four fifths seen just once and approximately 13% held by the top ten. As to this clone: Its specificity is unknown.

This TCR came from a woman between 45 and 65 years old in good health and CMV-seronegative. Sample: PBMCs. J is TRBJ2-1 and V is TRBV7-2, with 7 bases fitting TRBD2. The CDR3 nucleotides read TGTGCCAGCATGGGGCGGGAGTCCTACAATGAGCAGTTCTTC. It encodes CASMGRESYNEQFF. Full variable domain (remainder filled in from reference TRBV7-2 and TRBJ2-1): GAGVSQSPSNKVTEKGKDVELRCDPISGHTALYWYRQSLGQGLEFLIYFQGNSAPDKSGLPSDRFSAERTGGSVSTLTIQRTQQEDSAVYLCASMGRESYNEQFFGPGTRLTVL.